This is a list of T cell receptor beta chains from one sample in a study of blood T cells in healthy people across ages. MiXCR, run by TCRdb on the 5' RACE reads, gives a single entry per CDR3 protein. Here the sample spans around 780,000 distinct CDR3 sequences, roughly three fifths being singletons. The sequenced sample consisted of blood. These TCRs come from a man aged 35-49 years in good health. CDR3s include the opening cysteine and the closing phenylalanine or tryptophan. A D gene is named only where the DNA matches it firmly. Some rows have no size entry. The others give once, few or many, or a class for an expanded clone.

J gene,clone size,V gene,D gene,CDR3 DNA,CDR3 protein
TRBJ2-5,.,TRBV12-3/TRBV12-4,.,TGTGCCAGCAGTTTAGCGACAGGAGCCCAAGAGACCCAGTACTTC,CASSLATGAQETQYF
TRBJ2-1,few,TRBV7-2,.,TGTGCCAGCACCACCGACAGAGTCATTGAGCAGTTCTTC,CASTTDRVIEQFF
TRBJ1-1,.,TRBV7-2,.,TGTGCCAGCAGCTTAGACCCCATGAACACTGAAGCTTTCTTT,CASSLDPMNTEAFF
TRBJ1-6,few,TRBV28,.,TGTGCCAGCCGGCAATCGGATTCACCCTATAATTCACCCCTCCACTTT,CASRQSDSPYNSPLHF
TRBJ1-5,.,TRBV7-9,.,TGTGCCAGCAGCTACGACAAACAGCCCCAGCATTTT,CASSYDKQPQHF
TRBJ1-2,few,TRBV20-1,.,TGCAGTGCTCTGCAGTTCAGAGACTATGGCTACACCTTC,CSALQFRDYGYTF
TRBJ1-1,.,TRBV7-2,.,TGTGCCATCCCTCCGACGGTCGGCAACACTGAAGCTTTCTTT,CAIPPTVGNTEAFF
TRBJ2-5,.,TRBV12-3/TRBV12-4,TRBD1,TGTGCCAGCAGTTGGACAGGGGGTGCGGGGGGACAACAAGAGACCCAGTACTTC,CASSWTGGAGGQQETQYF
TRBJ1-4,.,TRBV5-8,.,TGTGCCAGCAGCTTGGAGTTAAGGGGGATCGGTGAAAAACTGTTTTTT,CASSLELRGIGEKLFF
TRBJ2-2,.,TRBV7-7,.,TGTGCTAGCAGCTTATTTACGCCCCCTGAGGCCGGGGAGCTGTTTTTT,CASSLFTPPEAGELFF
TRBJ1-2,.,TRBV6-5,.,TGTGCCAGCAGTTACTCGAATTACAGCCCTGGCTACACCTTC,CASSYSNYSPGYTF
TRBJ2-5,.,TRBV20-1,TRBD1,TGCAGTGCTGTTGACCGGGACAGGGCCCAAGAGACCCAGTACTTC,CSAVDRDRAQETQYF
TRBJ2-3,.,TRBV7-2,TRBD1,TGTGCCAGCAGCTGGGGACAGGTTAGCACAGATACGCAGTATTTT,CASSWGQVSTDTQYF
TRBJ2-7,.,TRBV6-2/TRBV6-3,TRBD2,TGTGCCAGCAGTCCTAGCGGGAGGATTCACGAGCAGTACTTC,CASSPSGRIHEQYF
TRBJ1-6,.,TRBV4-2,.,TGTGCCAGCAGCCCGGGGGTGGGACGCCGCTATAATTCACCCCTCCACTTT,CASSPGVGRRYNSPLHF
TRBJ2-7,.,TRBV12-3/TRBV12-4,TRBD2,TGTGCCAGCAGTTTAGCGCCTAGCGGACCATACGAGCAGTACTTC,CASSLAPSGPYEQYF
TRBJ2-7,many,TRBV5-1,.,TGCGCCAGCAGCTTGACAGGGAGCTCCTACGAGCAGTACTTC,CASSLTGSSYEQYF
TRBJ2-7,.,TRBV6-2/TRBV6-3,TRBD2,TGTGCCAGCAGGCCCCCCGGACTAGCGGGGACCGTGGAGCAGTACTTC,CASRPPGLAGTVEQYF
TRBJ2-5,few,TRBV29-1,.,TGCAGCGTGGAGGACGCGTCGGCCCAGTACTTC,CSVEDASAQYF
TRBJ2-4,.,TRBV6-6,TRBD2,TGTGCCAGCAGTTCCGCGGGAGGGGGCAAAAACATTCAGTACTTC,CASSSAGGGKNIQYF